The rows below give T cell receptor beta chains drawn from one sample of a study of cytomegalovirus exposure and HLA in healthy donors. Sequencing was performed with immunoSEQ multiplex PCR; in TCRdb, only in-frame clones are kept and a portion is missing. The table records about 200,000 clones, around 80% of them present only once. Sequenced material: PBMCs. The receptor set was obtained from a male donor in good health and CMV-seronegative. Both conserved end residues are part of each CDR3. D genes are given only for firm matches. Clone size appears in some rows only: once, few, many, or a class for an expanded clone.

v_call	d_call	clone_size	j_call	cdr3_nt	cdr3_aa
TRBV5-1	TRBD1	NA	TRBJ1-5	TGCGCCAGCAGCAAGGGGGCCGGTCAGCCCCAGCATTTT	CASSKGAGQPQHF
TRBV27	TRBD2	NA	TRBJ2-1	TGTGCCAGCAGTTCACGGACTAGCGGGAGTATGTGGTTCTTC	CASSSRTSGSMWFF
TRBV19	NA	NA	TRBJ1-5	TGTGCCAGTAGTATGGGCCCCTTTAGTAGCAATCAGCCCCAGCATTTT	CASSMGPFSSNQPQHF
TRBV5-1	NA	NA	TRBJ1-3	TGCGCCAGCAGCTTGGGAGGGACTGCTGGAAACACCATATATTTT	CASSLGGTAGNTIYF
TRBV19	NA	NA	TRBJ1-2	TGTGCCAGTAATATTAGACAGAATGATAACTATGGCTACACCTTC	CASNIRQNDNYGYTF
TRBV7-9	NA	NA	TRBJ1-2	TGTGCCAGCAGCTTAAATCCCAAAACTAACTATGGCTACACCTTC	CASSLNPKTNYGYTF
TRBV18	TRBD2	NA	TRBJ2-7	TGTGCCAGCTCCCCAACGGGAGGGACCGAGCAGTACTTC	CASSPTGGTEQYF
TRBV30	TRBD1	NA	TRBJ1-3	TGTGCCTGGAACAACCCGGGACAGGGTAGAGGAAACACCATATATTTT	CAWNNPGQGRGNTIYF
TRBV5-1	NA	NA	TRBJ2-7	TGCGCCAGCAGCTTGGACCAGGGGCGGGACGAGCAGTACTTC	CASSLDQGRDEQYF
TRBV5-1	NA	NA	TRBJ1-2	TGCGCCAGCAGCTTGGATACGACTGGGGGCACCTATGGCTACACCTTC	CASSLDTTGGTYGYTF
TRBV18	NA	NA	TRBJ2-5	TGTGCCAGCTCACCCCAGGGTAAATGGGAGACCCAGTACTTC	CASSPQGKWETQYF
TRBV9	TRBD1	NA	TRBJ2-1	TGTGCCAGCAGCGGGAGGGCGGGACAGGGGACGCATGAGCAGTTCTTC	CASSGRAGQGTHEQFF
TRBV4-2	TRBD2	NA	TRBJ2-3	TGTGCCAGCAGCCAAGGGAGGACTAGCGGACGCCAGGGTTATACGCAGTATTTT	CASSQGRTSGRQGYTQYF
TRBV27	TRBD1	NA	TRBJ1-6	TGTGCCAGCACTGGAGGACAGGGGGACAATTCACCCCTCCACTTT	CASTGGQGDNSPLHF
TRBV27	NA	few	TRBJ1-2	TGTGCCAGCAGTCCCATGGGGCAGGCGATCTATGGCTACACCTTC	CASSPMGQAIYGYTF
TRBV4-1	TRBD2	few	TRBJ2-3	TGCGCCAGCAGCCCGGGGGGACTAGCGGGAGTCGGCACAGATACGCAGTATTTT	CASSPGGLAGVGTDTQYF
TRBV4-1	TRBD1	NA	TRBJ2-1	TGCGCCAGCAGCCAAGTGTCGAGACCGGGACAGGGGGACAATGAGCAGTTCTTC	CASSQVSRPGQGDNEQFF
TRBV19	TRBD2	NA	TRBJ2-1	TGTGCCAGTATGGGACTAGCGGGAGGTGGGTACAATGAGCAGTTCTTC	CASMGLAGGGYNEQFF
TRBV6-5	NA	NA	TRBJ1-4	TGTGCCAGCAGTCCAGGGCCAGCAACTAATGAAAAACTGTTTTTT	CASSPGPATNEKLFF
TRBV7-9	TRBD2	many	TRBJ2-1	TGTGCCAGCAGACTAGCGGGAAGCTCCTACAATGAGCAGTTCTTC	CASRLAGSSYNEQFF
TRBV27	NA	once	TRBJ2-3	TGTGCCAGCAGTCACGGGGAGACCGGGAGATACACAGATACGCAGTATTTT	CASSHGETGRYTDTQYF
TRBV6-1	NA	NA	TRBJ2-7	TGTGCCAGCAGTGGGTCCCTAGGTCGGTACGAGCAGTACTTC	CASSGSLGRYEQYF